One sample yielded the 26 T cell receptor beta chains listed below, sequenced in a study of T-cell reconstitution after alpha-beta-depleted transplantation in children. The TCRbeta library incorporated unique molecular identifiers. TCRdb redid the calling of the PCR reads with MiXCR, one entry per CDR3 protein. In the table there are about 690,000 distinct CDR3 sequences, approximately 17% of which are singletons. Sequencing used PBMCs from the stem cell graft donor, obtained from the stem cell graft. These receptors were obtained from a human donor who donated a stem cell graft to a child with acute myeloid leukemia.

This clonotype appeared a few times. The CDR3 is CASKTARKGYTDTQYF. In DNA form, the CDR3 reads TGTGCCAGCAAGACTGCACGGAAAGGTTACACAGATACGCAGTATTTT. V gene TRBV28 combines with J gene TRBJ2-3, with D uncertain. This CDR3 spans 16 amino acids. Trimming took off 7 bases at V and 2 bases at J, with 19 bases between the two ends. Germline loops: CDR1 MDHEN, CDR2 SYDVKM.

Regarding this clonotype: Possible read error: a much larger clone is one base away. V usage is TRBV20-1 and J usage is TRBJ2-7, with 9 bases matching TRBD2. The CDR3 has 17 amino acids. Germline-derived CDR1 and CDR2 are DFQATT and SNEGSKA (reference sequence). The CDR3 bases are TGCAGTGCTAGTGATGAGGGATACGCGGGGGGGTCCTACGACCAGTACTTC. Encoded protein: CSASDEGYAGGSYDQYF.

This chain connects TRBV7-9 to TRBJ1-4, with TRBD1 matching 9 bases. V was clipped by 5 bases and J by 8 bases; unmatched bases: 6. Germline assignment: CDR1 SEHNR and CDR2 FQNEAQ (reference sequence). This CDR3 has 14 residues. CDR3 protein: CASSEGQGEEKLFF. The CDR3 nucleotides read TGTGCCAGCAGCGAGGGACAGGGCGAAGAAAAACTGTTTTTT.

On this clonotype itself: This may stem from a read error, because a much larger clone lies one nucleotide away. The J gene is TRBJ2-1, the V gene TRBV29-1; D call uncertain. Germline V CDR1 and CDR2: SQVTM, ANQGSEA. The V and J ends lost 5 bases and 5 bases respectively, with 7 bases between them. CDR3 length: 11 amino acids. In nucleotides, the CDR3 is TGCAGCGTTCGAAGAAACAATGAGCAGTTCTTC. It yields the protein CSVRRNNEQFF.

J is TRBJ2-3 and V is TRBV7-6; D is undetermined. V gave up 1 base and J gave up 2 bases, with 7 bases separating them. CDR3 length: 14 amino acids. Germline V gene data show CDR1 as SGHVS and CDR2 as FNYEAQ. CDR3 coding DNA: TGTGCCAGCAGCTTAGTAAGAAACACAGATACGCAGTATTTT. Translating it yields CASSLVRNTDTQYF.

The table lists this clonotype with many counts. The genes are TRBV4-2 and TRBJ1-4; D may be TRBD1 (5 bases). CDR1 and CDR2 (germline): LGHNA, YNFKEQ. This CDR3 contains 14 residues. V gave up 7 bases and J gave up 8 bases, with 17 bases separating them. The CDR3 protein is CASTSGRRGEKLFF. CDR3 nucleotides: TGTGCCAGCACCTCGGGACGGCGGGGAGAAAAACTGTTTTTT.

The rearrangement joins TRBV7-2 to TRBJ2-7, with D maybe TRBD2 (6 bases). V was pared by 5 bases and J by 2 bases, with 16 bases between. Germline values: CDR1 SGHTA, CDR2 FQGNSA. This CDR3 is built from 15 residues. In nucleotides, the CDR3 is TGTGCCAGCAGCCTGAATGCGGGACTTGCCTACGAGCAGTACTTC. Protein sequence: CASSLNAGLAYEQYF. Complete variable domain (other parts from reference TRBV7-2 and TRBJ2-7): GAGVSQSPSNKVTEKGKDVELRCDPISGHTALYWYRQSLGQGLEFLIYFQGNSAPDKSGLPSDRFSAERTGGSVSTLTIQRTQQEDSAVYLCASSLNAGLAYEQYFGPGTRLTVT.

This chain connects TRBV7-8 to TRBJ2-3, with D unresolved. Germline lookup yields CDR1 SGHVS and CDR2 FQNEAQ. The V end was cut by 5 bases, the J end by 2 bases, with 14 bases between. CDR3 length: 15 residues. The CDR3 reads CASSPRAINTDTQYF. In DNA, the CDR3 is TGTGCCAGCAGCCCTAGAGCCATAAACACAGATACGCAGTATTTT.

Ten or more counts support this clonotype. This chain connects TRBV29-1 to TRBJ1-2, with D maybe TRBD1 (5 bases). The CDR3 extends over 11 amino acids. V was trimmed by 7 bases and J by 8 bases, leaving 14 bases between them. CDR1 and CDR2 from the germline V gene are SQVTM and ANQGSEA. The CDR3 region is CSAIGGGGYTF. The CDR3 DNA reads as TGCAGCGCTATTGGGGGTGGCGGCTACACCTTC.

The chain is built from TRBV12-3 or TRBV12-4 and TRBJ2-7; D may be TRBD1 or TRBD2 (5 bases each). Trimming took 5 bases from V and 0 from J, leaving 14 bases between them. The CDR3 is 15 residues long. CDR3: CASSPGTARSYEQYF. Here the CDR3 DNA reads TGTGCCAGCAGTCCCGGGACGGCACGCTCCTACGAGCAGTACTTC.

This clonotype has only a few counts. The rearrangement links TRBV12-3 or TRBV12-4 to TRBJ2-1; TRBD2 agrees at 8 bases. Losses at the gene ends were 8 bases for V and 8 bases for J; bases not matched to a gene: 17. This CDR3 has 16 residues. CDR3 loop: CASDSGSGGPRHEQFF. CDR3 sequence (DNA): TGTGCCAGCGACTCGGGGTCGGGGGGGCCTCGACATGAGCAGTTCTTC.

This clonotype was observed a few times. The gene calls are TRBV7-9 and TRBJ1-4, with D possibly matching TRBD1 (6 bases). The germline CDR1 and CDR2 sequences are SEHNR and FQNEAQ (reference sequence). The V end lost 5 bases, the J end lost 1 base, and 14 bases lay between the germline ends. This CDR3 has 16 residues. The CDR3 spells CASSQYGQQTNEKLFF. In nucleotides, the CDR3 is TGTGCCAGCAGCCAGTACGGACAGCAAACTAATGAAAAACTGTTTTTT.

The chain links TRBV4-3 to TRBJ2-2, with D maybe TRBD1 (6 bases). Trimming removed 6 bases at V and 6 bases at J, with 14 bases between. This CDR3 spans 14 amino acids. CDR1 is LGHNA, CDR2 YSLEER, per germline. Written as DNA, the CDR3 is TGCGCCAGCAGACAGGGTATAAGGGCCGGGGAGCTGTTTTTT. Its protein product is CASRQGIRAGELFF.

Comment on this clonotype: The junction differs from germline at one of its ends, possibly a read error. The chain couples TRBV7-6 to TRBJ2-7; D tentatively reads TRBD1 or TRBD2 (5 bases each). CDR1 SGHVS and CDR2 FNYEAQ come from the germline V gene. This CDR3 spans 16 amino acids. This CDR3 reads CASSLGGVLPSYERYF. DNA of the CDR3: TGTGCCAGCAGCTTAGGAGGGGTACTTCCTTCCTACGAGCGGTACTTC.

This clonotype was seen repeatedly, ten times or more. The chain uses TRBV20-1 and TRBJ2-3; D gene unclear. Trimming cost V 4 bases and J 0 bases, with 5 bases left between them. Germline CDR1 is DFQATT and CDR2 is SNEGSKA (reference sequence). The CDR3 sequence is 12 residues long. This CDR3 is CSATVSTDTQYF. For the CDR3, the DNA is TGCAGTGCTACAGTGAGCACAGATACGCAGTATTTT.

This clonotype was observed a handful of times. The chain is built from TRBV20-1 and TRBJ1-1; weak D call: TRBD1 (6 bases). Looked up from germline, CDR1 is DFQATT and CDR2 is SNEGSKA (reference sequence). CDR3 size: 13 residues. V shed 1 base and J shed 5 bases, with 11 bases lying between them. In DNA form, the CDR3 reads TGCAGTGCTAGAGTGCCAAGGGGGACTGAAGCTTTCTTT. Protein product: CSARVPRGTEAFF.

The CDR3 spells CASSLERGEGADQETQYF. CDR3 in DNA: TGTGCCAGCAGCTTAGAGAGGGGAGAGGGGGCTGACCAAGAGACCCAGTACTTC. This rearrangement joins TRBV13 to TRBJ2-5; TRBD1 matches at 7 bases. After removal of 1 base from V and 0 bases from J, the junction contained 11 bases not matched to a gene. The CDR3 spans 18 residues. The germline gives CDR1 PRHDT, CDR2 FYEKMQ (reference sequence).

In this sample, this clonotype turned up a few times. This sequence joins TRBV5-1 and TRBJ2-1; TRBD2 is a possible D gene (5 bases). The CDR3 sequence is 17 residues long. Germline-derived CDR1 and CDR2 are SGHRS and YFSETQ. V was trimmed by 4 bases and J by 7 bases, leaving 24 bases between them. In DNA, the CDR3 is TGCGCCAGCAGCCTGACCCCTCGGGGTAGTAATGTTAATGAGCAGTTCTTC. It is translated as CASSLTPRGSNVNEQFF. The whole variable domain, filled in from reference TRBV5-1 and TRBJ2-1, reads KAGVTQTPRYLIKTRGQQVTLSCSPISGHRSVSWYQQTPGQGLQFLFEYFSETQRNKGNFPGRFSGRQFSNSRSEMNVSTLELGDSALYLCASSLTPRGSNVNEQFFGPGTRLTVL.

The chain links TRBV11-2 to TRBJ2-1, with D uncertain. The CDR3 has 15 residues. V gave up 5 bases and J gave up 4 bases, with 15 bases separating them. Germline values: CDR1 SGHAT, CDR2 FQNNGV. The DNA of the CDR3 is TGTGCCAGCAGCCCAAGTACCTCTCAATACAATGAGCAGTTCTTC. It encodes CASSPSTSQYNEQFF.

Ten or more counts support this clonotype. This sequence joins TRBV7-9 and TRBJ2-5, with 10 positions matching TRBD2. From germline, CDR1 is SEHNR and CDR2 FQNEAQ (reference sequence). The CDR3 totals 14 residues. Trimming cost V 5 bases and J 4 bases; bases outside gene matches: 4. The CDR3 region has the DNA TGTGCCAGCAGCCTTAGCGGGGGGAGAGAGACCCAGTACTTC. Amino acids: CASSLSGGRETQYF.

This clonotype has only a few counts. This chain connects TRBV6-1 to TRBJ1-5; D call uncertain. Germline CDR1 MNHNS, CDR2 SASEGT. This CDR3 has 15 residues. Trimming stripped 6 bases from V and 5 bases from J, with 17 bases between. CDR3 protein: CASRNTGGRDQPQHF. CDR3 in DNA: TGTGCCAGCAGGAATACGGGAGGAAGGGATCAGCCCCAGCATTTT.

This clonotype came up a few times. The J gene is TRBJ2-7, the V gene TRBV7-3; a weak D match, TRBD2 (5 bases). Trimming removed 8 bases at V and 6 bases at J, with 17 bases between. The CDR3 is made up of 13 amino acids. Looked up from germline, CDR1 is SGHTA and CDR2 is FQGTGA. The CDR3 DNA reads as TGTGCCAGCTCCCCCACGGGAAGACGCGAGCAGTACTTC. It codes for CASSPTGRREQYF.

The chain has TRBV11-3 and TRBJ2-7; D perhaps matches TRBD2 (5 bases). Germline V CDR1 and CDR2: SGHNT, YENEEA. CDR3 length equals 12 residues. The V gene lost 0 bases and the J gene lost 6 bases, with 6 bases spanning the gap. The CDR3 loop is CASSLDEGEQYV. The CDR3 bases are TGTGCCAGCAGCTTAGATGAGGGCGAGCAGTACGTC.

The table lists this clonotype with a few counts. V and J are TRBV6-2 or TRBV6-3 and TRBJ1-5, with 7 nucleotides matching TRBD1. The germline CDR1 and CDR2 sequences are MNHEY and SVGEGT. The CDR3 covers 14 residues. Losses at the gene ends were 2 bases for V and 7 bases for J; bases not matched to a gene: 5. The CDR3: CASSYGGGRQPQHF. As DNA, the CDR3 is TGTGCCAGCAGTTACGGAGGGGGCAGGCAGCCCCAGCATTTT.

The chain has TRBV6-2 or TRBV6-3 and TRBJ2-2, with 7 bases that match TRBD1. The germline V gene encodes CDR1 MNHEY and CDR2 SVGEGT. The V and J ends lost 2 bases and 3 bases, in that order; junction bases with no gene match: 3. The CDR3 is made up of 15 amino acids. The CDR3 protein is CASSYRGQYTGELFF. CDR3 DNA sequence: TGTGCCAGCAGTTACAGGGGGCAGTACACCGGGGAGCTGTTTTTT.

The sample holds many counts of this clonotype. The V gene is TRBV7-2, the J gene TRBJ2-3; D ambiguous. Germline V gives CDR1 SGHTA, CDR2 FQGNSA. V lost 2 bases and J lost 3, with 3 bases in between. The CDR3 sequence is 12 residues long. This chain's CDR3 is CASSLMTDTQYF. The CDR3 nucleotides read TGTGCCAGCAGCTTAATGACAGATACGCAGTATTTT. Full variable domain (outside the CDR3, taken from reference TRBV7-2 and TRBJ2-3): GAGVSQSPSNKVTEKGKDVELRCDPISGHTALYWYRQSLGQGLEFLIYFQGNSAPDKSGLPSDRFSAERTGGSVSTLTIQRTQQEDSAVYLCASSLMTDTQYFGPGTRLTVL.